The 3 T cell receptor beta chains listed next were all sequenced from one sample in a study of blood T cells in healthy people across ages. Sample-barcoded 5' priming and a J-beta primer mix drove a second PCR of 7 to 11 cycles. TCRdb independently ran MiXCR on the 5' RACE reads; one entry per CDR3 protein. The table lists some 920,000 distinct CDR3 sequences, 45% to 60% of them singletons, with 20% to 25% in the top ten. The sequenced sample was blood. The receptors originated from a woman aged 60-75 years in good health.

The V gene is TRBV29-1, the J gene TRBJ2-3, with a tentative D call TRBD2 (5 bases). V lost 7 bases and J 4 bases, leaving 18 bases between the germline ends. The CDR3 runs 14 residues. Germline CDR1 and CDR2: SQVTM and ANQGSEA. CDR3 sequence reads: CSALNRGRSDTQYF. The CDR3 coding sequence is TGCAGCGCCCTCAACCGGGGAAGGTCAGATACGCAGTATTTT.

As regards this clonotype: A read error is possible here, since a much larger clone lies one base away. V gene TRBV20-1 combines with J gene TRBJ1-5; tentative D call: TRBD1 (5 bases). The CDR3 loop spans 14 amino acids. V lost 7 bases and J lost 1, with 14 bases in between. Per the germline V gene, CDR1 is DFQATT and CDR2 is SNEGSKA (reference sequence). In DNA form, the CDR3 reads TGCAGTGTCCCCGACAGTGTGAGCAATCAGCCCCAGCATTTT. Translated, it gives CSVPDSVSNQPQHF.

The chain couples TRBV4-1 to TRBJ2-6; D possibly corresponds to TRBD1 (5 bases). This CDR3 contains 19 residues. The V gene lost 4 bases and the J gene lost 0 bases, with 19 bases spanning the gap. In germline, CDR1 is MGHRA, CDR2 YSYEKL. The CDR3 spells CASSLVFTGRTSGANVLTF. In nucleotides, the CDR3 is TGCGCCAGCAGCCTCGTTTTTACAGGTAGAACCTCTGGGGCCAACGTCCTGACTTTC.